This T cell receptor (beta chain) was retrieved from a study of CD8 T cells in ankylosing spondylitis. Findings of the study overall: In peripheral blood, disease-linked CD8+ clones occurred at relatively low frequencies.

At least ten counts were recorded for this clonotype. Its antigen is still unknown. The ends lost 7 bases at V and 6 bases at J; junction bases unmatched: 12. The CDR3 covers 14 residues. Germline V lookup: CDR1 SQVTM, CDR2 ANQGSEA. TCRdb fed the 5' RACE reads into MiXCR, producing one record per CDR3 protein. The sample has 150,000 to 200,000 distinct CDR3 sequences; around 18% are singletons. The specimen was blood, either unsorted or a sorted T cell fraction (not recorded which). The receptor was derived from a male donor with ankylosing spondylitis or in good health (not recorded which). The rearrangement links TRBV29-1 to TRBJ2-7, with 10 positions matching TRBD1. The CDR3 loop is CSAFRDRGLGEQYF. In DNA form, the CDR3 reads TGCAGCGCTTTCCGGGACAGGGGATTAGGCGAGCAGTACTTC.